A selection of T cell receptor beta chains follows, all from one sample in a study of OX40 agonist ivuxolimab in advanced cancers. Some clones are missing from TCRdb's copy, which holds only in-frame ones; the method was immunoSEQ multiplex PCR. The table lists tens of thousands of clones, 89% of them singletons. The source material was CD4+ or CD8+ T cells sorted from blood, sampled in a trial of the OX40 agonist ivuxolimab. Receptor source: an adult with an advanced solid tumor such as melanoma, head and neck, liver or kidney cancer. Both conserved end residues are part of each CDR3. A D gene is named only where the DNA matches it firmly. Some rows mark clone size as missing; the rest say once, few, many or name a class of expanded clone.

size,J,V,D,CDR3,DNA
NA,TRBJ1-1,TRBV29-1,TRBD1,CSVRQGEAFF,TGCAGCGTTCGACAGGGTGAAGCTTTCTTT
NA,TRBJ2-1,TRBV4-2,TRBD2,CASSQGAGGLYNEQFF,TGTGCCAGCAGCCAAGGGGCGGGGGGCCTATACAATGAGCAGTTCTTC
NA,TRBJ2-7,TRBV4-1,TRBD1,CASSRPLGTGHGEQYF,TGCGCCAGCAGCCGGCCTCTCGGGACAGGGCATGGCGAGCAGTACTTC
NA,TRBJ1-1,TRBV27,NA,CASSFRGGTEAFF,TGTGCCAGCAGTTTCCGCGGAGGCACTGAAGCTTTCTTT
NA,TRBJ1-1,TRBV7-2,NA,CASSLLTGEAFF,TGTGCCAGCAGCTTATTAACCGGGGAAGCTTTCTTT
NA,TRBJ2-1,TRBV18,NA,CASSSPPGEQFF,TGTGCCAGCTCCTCACCCCCAGGAGAGCAGTTCTTC
NA,TRBJ1-2,TRBV4-1,NA,CASSQETVNYGYTF,TGCGCCAGCAGCCAAGAGACAGTAAACTATGGCTACACCTTC
NA,TRBJ2-1,TRBV4-2,NA,CASSQGWSERDEQFF,TGTGCCAGCAGCCAAGGTTGGTCGGAAAGGGATGAGCAGTTCTTC
NA,TRBJ1-4,TRBV11-2,NA,CASSLQGKKLFF,TGTGCCAGCAGCTTGCAGGGGAAAAAACTGTTTTTT
NA,TRBJ1-1,TRBV2,NA,CASSGSGGTEAFF,TGTGCCAGCAGTGGCTCCGGGGGCACTGAAGCTTTCTTT
NA,TRBJ1-5,TRBV10-2,NA,CATGEWNQPQHF,TGCGCCACAGGGGAATGGAATCAGCCCCAGCATTTT
NA,TRBJ1-1,TRBV10-2,TRBD1,CASRTGVPNTEAFF,TGCGCCAGCAGGACAGGGGTCCCGAACACTGAAGCTTTCTTT
NA,TRBJ1-2,TRBV5-1,NA,CASSLDSGHYGYTF,TGCGCCAGCAGCTTGGACTCGGGGCACTATGGCTACACCTTC
once,TRBJ2-3,TRBV6-8,NA,CASSYSPAGTDTQYF,TGTGCCAGCAGTTACTCGCCAGCGGGCACAGATACGCAGTATTTT
NA,TRBJ1-1,TRBV4-1,NA,CASSQEPGLRVKSMNTEAFF,TGCGCCAGCAGCCAAGAGCCCGGTCTTCGTGTCAAATCTATGAACACTGAAGCTTTCTTT
NA,TRBJ2-1,TRBV19,TRBD1,CASRVDRGGNEQFF,TGTGCCAGTAGGGTGGACAGGGGTGGGAATGAGCAGTTCTTC
once,TRBJ1-3,TRBV18,NA,CASSNGVNGNTIYF,TGTGCCAGCTCAAACGGGGTTAATGGAAACACCATATATTTT
NA,TRBJ1-1,TRBV6-1,NA,CASSEQPLGGGRNTEAFF,TGTGCCAGCAGTGAACAGCCCCTGGGGGGGGGACGGAACACTGAAGCTTTCTTT
NA,TRBJ2-5,TRBV7-8,TRBD1,CASSPETGGLETQYF,TGTGCCAGCAGTCCTGAGACAGGGGGCCTAGAGACCCAGTACTTC
NA,TRBJ2-7,TRBV18,TRBD1,CASSPGTGYHEQYF,TGTGCCAGCTCACCCGGGACAGGGTACCACGAGCAGTACTTC
NA,TRBJ2-1,TRBV15,NA,CATSRDLQRVVSYNEQFF,TGTGCCACCAGCAGAGATCTCCAGCGGGTGGTCTCCTACAATGAGCAGTTCTTC
NA,TRBJ1-5,TRBV2,NA,CASRTSSQPQHF,TGTGCCAGCAGGACAAGTAGCCAGCCCCAGCATTTT
NA,TRBJ1-1,TRBV6-5,NA,CASRIIMNTEAFF,TGTGCCAGCAGAATAATAATGAACACTGAAGCTTTCTTT
NA,TRBJ1-5,TRBV30,TRBD1,CAWSVGGQTNQPQHF,TGTGCCTGGAGTGTAGGGGGACAGACAAATCAGCCCCAGCATTTT
NA,TRBJ1-3,TRBV18,NA,CASSPPNGNTIYF,TGTGCCAGCTCACCACCGAATGGAAACACCATATATTTT
medium-sized,TRBJ2-7,TRBV11-2,NA,CASSTISGQGYEQYF,TGTGCCAGCAGTACGATCTCGGGACAAGGATACGAGCAGTACTTC
NA,TRBJ1-2,TRBV30,NA,CAWSPEQLTNYGYTF,TGTGCCTGGAGCCCCGAGCAGTTGACTAACTATGGCTACACCTTC
NA,TRBJ1-2,TRBV30,NA,CAWSRQGWGYTF,TGTGCCTGGAGCCGACAAGGATGGGGCTACACCTTC
NA,TRBJ2-1,TRBV5-4,TRBD1,CASSQIDREIGRMIF,TGTGCCAGCAGCCAAATTGACAGGGAAATAGGCCGAATGATCTTC
few,TRBJ2-1,TRBV6-6,NA,CASTRGYNEQFF,TGTGCCAGCACCCGCGGGTACAATGAGCAGTTCTTC
NA,TRBJ2-3,TRBV6-1,NA,CASSEGVPADTQYF,TGTGCCAGCAGTGAAGGCGTCCCGGCAGATACGCAGTATTTT